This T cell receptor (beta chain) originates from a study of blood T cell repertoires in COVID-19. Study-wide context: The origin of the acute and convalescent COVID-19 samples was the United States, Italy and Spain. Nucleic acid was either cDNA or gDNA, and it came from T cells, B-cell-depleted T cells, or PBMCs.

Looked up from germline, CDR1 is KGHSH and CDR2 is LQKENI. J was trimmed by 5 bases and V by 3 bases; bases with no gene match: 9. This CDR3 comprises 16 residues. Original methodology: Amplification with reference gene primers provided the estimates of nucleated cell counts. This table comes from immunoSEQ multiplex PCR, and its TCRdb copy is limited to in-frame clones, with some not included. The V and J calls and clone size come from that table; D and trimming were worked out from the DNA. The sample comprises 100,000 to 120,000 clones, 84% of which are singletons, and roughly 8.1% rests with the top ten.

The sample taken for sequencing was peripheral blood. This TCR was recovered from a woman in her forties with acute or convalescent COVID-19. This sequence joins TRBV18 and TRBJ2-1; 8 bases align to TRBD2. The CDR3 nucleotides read TGTGCCAGCTCACCTGCGGTAGGCGGGGGGCACAATGAGCAGTTCTTC. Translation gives CASSPAVGGGHNEQFF.